The T cell receptor (beta chain) described here comes from a study of cytomegalovirus exposure and HLA in healthy donors. Germline CDR1 is LNHDA and CDR2 is SQIVND (reference sequence). The trim removed 5 bases at V and 2 bases at J, leaving 4 bases unmatched. This CDR3 is 15 amino acids long. Healthy people donating bone marrow made up the donors. In the PCR, 60 Vbeta and 13 Jbeta primers were used. Assay: immunoSEQ multiplex PCR; the TCRdb copy retains only in-frame clones and omits some. This sample carries about 140,000 clones, around 79% of them seen once, and the ten largest clones take 3.1%. The rearrangement joins TRBV19 to TRBJ2-3, with 10 nucleotides matching TRBD2. This clonotype originated in a female donor in good health and CMV-seronegative. The source material was PBMCs. The CDR3 region is CASSGLAVNTDTQYF. CDR3 coding DNA: TGTGCCAGTAGTGGACTAGCGGTGAACACAGATACGCAGTATTTT.